The present TCR beta chain was sequenced within a study of cytomegalovirus exposure and HLA in healthy donors (dated by TCRdb to 2015 to 2018). Study-wide context: According to an earlier analysis of around 600 of the donors, some 170 million T cells yielded 90 million to 130 million unique TCR beta sequences and 250 to 350 Gb of sequence data. Around 330 gigabases of sequencing data and 91 million or so unique TCR sequences made up an early release that covered some 640 HLA-typed donors. Among the roughly 400 genotyped donors, around 81% belonged to the genetic ancestry cluster associated with self-reported Caucasian donors. The study aimed to test whether signatures of past pathogen exposure could be identified by cataloging public T cell receptors. The T cell repertoires of several hundred subjects were profiled by immunosequencing and related to cytomegalovirus serostatus. Besides the first cohort of around 670 subjects, a separate validation cohort made up of 120 different subjects was used. To predict cytomegalovirus infection status, the study brought together high-throughput TCR immunosequencing, statistical association of individual TCRs with disease status, and machine learning. To study patterns of TCR occurrence, a later analysis re-analyzed previously published TCR beta repertoires from more than 550 donors and added high-resolution HLA genotyping. The later analysis used no new phenotypic data to find candidate immune exposures, relying instead on TCR beta sequences and their occurrence across donors. In an earlier analysis of about 590 of the donors, high-throughput TCR beta sequencing was used to judge whether each TCR beta V gene segment behaved as functional or pseudogenic. Alongside the repertoire data, information on donor age, sex, ethnicity and CMV serostatus was compiled. A later genetic analysis took genome-wide SNP genotypes for about three fifths of the roughly 700 donors and used that subset as a discovery cohort. Every repertoire in the discovery cohort had been generated on one and the same sequencing platform. HLA typing included class I and class II loci at four-digit resolution. The number of typed donors differed by locus: roughly 620-640 for A, B, C, DRB1 and DQB1; 500 to 550 for DQA1; about 600 for DPA1; and about 450 for DPB1. Because of strong linkage in the cohort, five DR-DQ haplotypes were treated as single units for association and clustering. Among 300 to 450 genotyped donors of the cohort, an average of around 240,000 unique TCR beta nucleotide sequences were sequenced per donor, around 18% of them non-productive. What the work shows at the level of the full study, not this receptor alone: Compared with equally common non-associated chains, HLA-associated TCR beta chains in a later analysis were more clonally expanded and had lower generation probabilities. Sequencing depth was assumed to be roughly uniform across donors in the presence/absence analyses, though that assumption may not hold. A group of highly shared sequence variants was considered likely to be a technical artifact of the sequencing pipeline. Immune exposure information for the cohort was limited to CMV serostatus. Strong co-occurrence of HLA alleles, especially DR and DQ, made assigning TCR associations to individual alleles difficult. A later analysis associated 15,000 or so TCR beta sequences with specific HLA alleles at a false discovery rate of 0.05. In the study, about 150 TCR beta chains were listed as associated with cytomegalovirus. In a later analysis, the rate of TCR association differed among HLA loci, with DRB1 alleles having the most associated TCRs and HLA-C alleles having the fewest. Because counts were too low, seventeen rarely observed V segments, including chromosome 9 orphons, were excluded from the earlier analysis of a few hundred of the donors. A later genetic analysis associated a missense DCLRE1C variant with V-gene and J-gene trimming of TCR beta chains, and an independent cohort replicated the association. In vitro tests confirmed that a few of the cytomegalovirus-associated TCR beta chains recognize cytomegalovirus antigens. According to a later genetic analysis, donors in an Asian-associated ancestry cluster had fewer N-insertions in productive TCRs than the approximately 650-donor mean. A later analysis reported that several top co-occurrence clusters appeared linked to parvovirus B19, influenza, CMV and Epstein-Barr virus. Because some donors lacked HLA typing at each locus, the association tests relied only on the typed subset. Correlated functional status among segregating V segments might be attributable to linkage disequilibrium, but an unknown experimental factor could not be ruled out. The classifier was reported to diagnose cytomegalovirus status with high specificity and sensitivity in both the original and validation cohorts. According to a later analysis, most CMV-associated TCR beta chains appeared to be HLA-restricted, and the HLA associations seemed to be driven largely by CMV exposure. It was suggested by the authors that the approach could potentially be generalized to other disease states and immunological phenotypes. In an earlier analysis of 587 of the donors, most TCR beta V segments appeared in productive rearrangements about 87% or about 30% of the time, broadly matching IMGT annotations. Across donors, most TCR sequences were observed very rarely, whereas some public TCRs were present in many individuals. Only TCR beta chains were sequenced in this cohort, and the absence of alpha or paired-chain data limited detectable features. A further reported finding was that TCR beta sequences accurately predicted the HLA-A and HLA-B alleles for most subjects in the first cohort. The 87-base-pair reads could not distinguish some IMGT-functional V segments, including TRBV6-2 and TRBV6-3, so those segments were excluded.

The germline V gene (reference sequence) sets CDR1 to SGHAT and CDR2 to FQDESV. The CDR3, cysteine through phenylalanine, is 14 amino acids long. Only CDR3 DNA remains: 42 bases, in frame from the first base. V is trimmed back by 5 bases and J by 5 bases, and the junction contains 0 bases that no gene match accounts for. The library was produced with the immunoSEQ multiplex PCR assay. The multiplex PCR relied on a mix of 60 forward primers for TCR Vbeta segments and 13 reverse primers for TCR Jbeta segments. A multiplex PCR assay on genomic DNA amplified the CDR3 region of rearranged TCR beta genes. The Illumina HiSeq System was used to sequence the amplified TCR beta libraries as 87-base-pair reads. On the authors' methods: A later analysis tallied around 80 million unique TCR beta chains across the 700 or so repertoires, and roughly 11 million of those chains were shared by two or more donors. A nearest-neighbor algorithm error-corrected the raw reads and collapsed the reads into unique sequences, merging closely related sequences to remove PCR and sequencing errors. To assign V, D and J gene segments, CDR3 sequences were aligned to IMGT reference sequences. For a sequence to be retained, a match of at least six nucleotides was required to both a V gene segment and a J gene segment. A rearrangement was called productive if the CDR3 had no stop codons and remained in frame with V and J, and every other rearrangement was called non-productive. Following IMGT convention, CDR3 was defined as the stretch from the second conserved V-encoded cysteine to the conserved J-encoded phenylalanine. Sequences without an unambiguous match to a single V gene segment were excluded from the earlier analysis of approximately 600 of the donors. In an earlier analysis of approximately 610 of the donors, V segments were called functional above 56.7% productive rearrangements and were called segregating when the between-donor standard deviation exceeded 5%. A statistical classification framework was built for diagnosing cytomegalovirus status from the catalog of TCR beta chain sequences. In a later analysis, TCR nucleotide sequences were compared against IMGT/GENE-DB human TR gene sequences so that V and J genes could be assigned. In a later analysis, CDR3 sequences and most-parsimonious VDJ recombination scenarios were assigned using the TCRdist pipeline. In a later analysis, every TCR beta chain was defined by the combination of its CDR3 amino acid sequence and its V-gene family, and reads without a unique V-gene family were dropped. In a later analysis, 550 to 650 highly shared, low-generation-probability nucleotide sequences were removed to address suspected cross-contamination and a sequencing artifact. In a later analysis, a clonal expansion index for each public chain was calculated from normalized within-repertoire ranks of inferred template counts. In a later analysis, generation probabilities were computed with a VDJ recombination model fitted to out-of-frame rearrangements, and the resulting probabilities were checked against IGoR. In a later analysis, TCR-TCR, TCR-HLA and TCR-CMV co-occurrence was scored with hypergeometric tests, and a repertoire-size bias correction was applied to TCR pairs. False discovery rates were estimated in a later analysis by permuting HLA or CMV assignments 20 times. In a later analysis, co-occurring TCRs were grouped using DBSCAN, and TCRdist sequence similarity was added for clustering within HLA-allele-positive subsets. Co-occurrence clustering excluded repertoires with fewer than 30,000 or more than 120,000 public chains, plus five with anomalous nucleotide sharing. TCRdb took this table from immuneACCESS and kept in-frame rearrangements with V and J called. Such tables lack part of the clones; where checked against another copy, unresolved V genes explain under half of the gap, and the rest is unexplained. The V and J calls and the clone size are those of that table, but D and trimming were determined from the DNA. A total of around 110,000 clones appear in this sample, under 70% of them only once. The ten largest clonotypes hold 8.5% to 9.5% of the sample.

About this clone: Its cognate antigen has yet to be identified. Base qualities are not provided; no much larger clone lies one nucleotide away.

The cohort consisted of approximately 690 healthy bone marrow donors. Cohort members were all nominally healthy when sampled, although unrecorded immune exposures were likely present. The donor tested CMV seropositive and was one of the 289 seropositive cohort members. A peripheral blood sample was provided by each donor, and peripheral blood mononuclear cells were used for TCR beta sequencing. The Qiagen DNeasy Blood Extraction Kit was used to extract genomic DNA from the blood cell samples. Sequenced input: PBMCs. The source of this sequence is a man aged 25 to 40 in good health and CMV-seropositive. The chain employs TRBV11-1 and TRBJ2-1, and 13 junction bases match TRBD2. The CDR3 reads as follows: CASSGTSGNNEQFF. The DNA sequence is given as TGTGCCAGCAGCGGGACTAGCGGGAACAATGAGCAGTTCTTC.